The 30 T cell receptor beta chains reported below all come from one sample, sequenced in a study of OX40 agonist ivuxolimab in advanced cancers. Measured with immunoSEQ multiplex PCR; TCRdb has only the in-frame clones, and not every one. The sample has approximately 49,000 clones, under 90% seen once. The input for sequencing was CD4+ or CD8+ T cells sorted from blood, taken in a trial of the OX40 agonist ivuxolimab. The receptors derive from an adult with an advanced solid tumor such as melanoma, head and neck, liver or kidney cancer.

J is TRBJ1-1 and V is TRBV5-1; D ambiguous. The CDR3 loop spans 13 amino acids. Germline V gene lookup returns CDR1 SGHRS and CDR2 YFSETQ. The germline V and J ends were trimmed by 2 bases and 0 bases, with 5 bases remaining between them. The CDR3 DNA follows: TGCGCCAGCAGCTTCTCGGTGAACACTGAAGCTTTCTTT. It yields the protein CASSFSVNTEAFF.

By proportion, this clone is medium-sized. This sequence joins TRBV7-8 and TRBJ1-1; D ambiguous. V was clipped by 1 base and J by 6 bases, with 12 bases between them. Looked up from germline, CDR1 is SGHVS and CDR2 is FQNEAQ. The CDR3 is 14 amino acids. CDR3 DNA sequence: TGTGCCAGCAGCTTAGGTGGGGAGAAATCTGAAGCTTTCTTT. Translation gives CASSLGGEKSEAFF.

The chain has TRBV19 and TRBJ2-1; maybe TRBD2 (5 bases). This CDR3 comprises 13 residues. The V end was cut by 1 base, the J end by 8 bases, with 9 bases between. Germline CDR1 and CDR2: LNHDA and SQIVND (reference sequence). The CDR3 bases are TGTGCCAGTAGTATAGGTACGCGGGATGAGCAGTTCTTC. Encoded protein: CASSIGTRDEQFF.

On this clone itself: A read error may account for a junction end that differs from germline. This chain links TRBV28 with TRBJ1-5, with D possibly matching TRBD1 (6 bases). The CDR3 is 14 amino acids. CDR1 and CDR2 (germline): MDHEN, SYDVKM. Written as DNA, the CDR3 is TGTGCCAGTAGTTCCCTGGGGGGGGCTCAGCCCCAGCATTTT. Amino acid sequence: CASSSLGGAQPQHF.

This chain joins TRBV6-6 and TRBJ1-1, with D unclear. The CDR3 has 15 residues. The germline V gene has CDR1 MNHNY and CDR2 SVGAGI (reference sequence). V was cut by 0 bases and J by 7 bases, with 15 bases left in between. As DNA, the CDR3 is TGTGCCAGCAGTTACTCGAGCGAAAAGGCTGGTGAAGCTTTCTTT. Amino acid sequence: CASSYSSEKAGEAFF.

The J gene is TRBJ2-7, the V gene TRBV4-2; 7 bases fit TRBD1. The CDR3 consists of 18 residues. From germline, CDR1 is LGHNA and CDR2 YNFKEQ. Losses at the gene ends were 0 bases for V and 0 bases for J; bases not matched to a gene: 11. The CDR3 DNA sequence: TGTGCCAGCAGCCAAGACGACGGCCCCGGGACAGACTCCTACGAGCAGTACTTC. This encodes CASSQDDGPGTDSYEQYF.

This chain links TRBV2 with TRBJ1-6, with D maybe TRBD1 (5 bases). Trimming removed 7 bases from V and 9 bases from J, with 10 bases in between. Germline V gene sequence: CDR1 SNHLY, CDR2 FYNNEI. The CDR3 is made up of 12 amino acids. CDR3 residues: CASTDSLSPLHF. The CDR3 DNA is TGTGCCAGCACCGACAGCCTTTCACCCCTCCACTTT. The full variable domain, in which reference TRBV2 and TRBJ1-6 provide the parts outside the CDR3, is EPEVTQTPSHQVTQMGQEVILRCVPISNHLYFYWYRQILGQKVEFLVSFYNNEISEKSEIFDDQFSVERPDGSNFTLKIRSTKLEDSAMYFCASTDSLSPLHFGNGTRLTVT.

J is TRBJ2-1 and V is TRBV6-1; no clear D. Germline V lookup: CDR1 MNHNS, CDR2 SASEGT. The V end lost 7 bases, the J end lost 5 bases, and 18 bases lay between the germline ends. The CDR3 has 15 amino acids. CDR3 region: CASIRGSLLHNEQFF. The CDR3 bases are TGTGCCAGCATCCGTGGATCCCTCCTCCACAATGAGCAGTTCTTC.

The chain is built from TRBV5-4 and TRBJ2-5; TRBD2 agrees at 10 bases. Germline CDR1 SGHNT, CDR2 YYREEE (reference sequence). V lost 5 bases to trimming and J lost 5 bases; unmatched junction nucleotides: 3. The CDR3 extends over 13 amino acids. CDR3 sequence: CASRLSGGETQYF. Written as DNA, the CDR3 is TGTGCCAGCAGACTTAGCGGGGGGGAGACCCAGTACTTC.

The genes are TRBV6-4 and TRBJ2-3, with 7 bases aligning to TRBD2. Looked up from germline, CDR1 is MRHNA and CDR2 is SNTAGT. The V segment lost 5 bases and the J segment 2 bases; nucleotides outside the gene matches: 4. The CDR3 sequence is 14 residues long. CDR3 sequence: CASSTLADTDTQYF. The CDR3 bases are TGTGCCAGCAGTACTCTAGCGGACACAGATACGCAGTATTTT.

This clone was observed a single time. V is TRBV9 and J is TRBJ2-1; D unresolved. The CDR3 consists of 15 residues. Trimming removed 2 bases at V and 0 bases at J, with 9 bases between. Germline V gene data show CDR1 as SGDLS and CDR2 as YYNGEE. In nucleotides, the CDR3 is TGTGCCAGCAGCGTCGAATCGAGCTCCTACAATGAGCAGTTCTTC. This encodes CASSVESSSYNEQFF.

This clone showed up just once. This rearrangement joins TRBV9 to TRBJ2-5, with no clear D. The DNA end is more similar to TRBJ2-7, so the J call may be wrong. CDR3 length: 15 residues. The germline gives CDR1 SGDLS, CDR2 YYNGEE. CDR3 region: CASSVGAGILYEQYF. CDR3 nucleotides: TGTGCCAGCAGCGTAGGGGCAGGCATCCTATACGAGCAGTACTTC.

The chain couples TRBV28 to TRBJ2-7; the match to TRBD1 covers 8 bases. After removal of 5 bases from V and 3 bases from J, the junction contained 6 bases not matched to a gene. The CDR3 has 14 amino acids. Germline CDR1 is MDHEN and CDR2 is SYDVKM. This chain's CDR3 is CASSPSTGDYEQYF. CDR3 sequence (DNA): TGTGCCAGCAGTCCTTCGACAGGGGACTACGAGCAGTACTTC.

CDR3 residues: CASSEGSGANVLTF. CDR3 in DNA: TGTGCCAGCAGTGAGGGCTCTGGGGCCAACGTCCTGACTTTC. The chain links TRBV6-4 to TRBJ2-6; D not certain. Trimming took 3 bases from V and 0 from J, leaving 3 bases between them. This CDR3 comprises 14 residues. Germline CDR1 MRHNA, CDR2 SNTAGT.

This clone was seen only once. The chain joins TRBV6-5 to TRBJ1-2; TRBD1 matches 9 bases. The CDR3 extends over 14 amino acids. J gave up 3 bases and V 6 bases, and 5 bases lay outside the gene matches. Germline V lookup: CDR1 MNHEY, CDR2 SVGAGI. This chain's CDR3 is CASRSQGADYGYTF. The CDR3 region has the DNA TGTGCCAGCAGATCACAGGGGGCTGACTATGGCTACACCTTC.

The rearrangement uses TRBV5-1 and TRBJ2-7; the match to TRBD1 covers 7 bases. The junction had 9 bases not matched to a gene; V was cut back by 6 bases and J by 3 bases. The CDR3 contains 14 residues. Looked up from germline, CDR1 is SGHRS and CDR2 is YFSETQ. In nucleotides, the CDR3 is TGCGCCAGCACCTTCGGGACAGAGGTCTACGAGCAGTACTTC. It codes for CASTFGTEVYEQYF. The whole variable domain, remainder taken from reference TRBV5-1 and TRBJ2-7, is KAGVTQTPRYLIKTRGQQVTLSCSPISGHRSVSWYQQTPGQGLQFLFEYFSETQRNKGNFPGRFSGRQFSNSRSEMNVSTLELGDSALYLCASTFGTEVYEQYFGPGTRLTVT.

In regard to this clone: Other DNA sequences in the sample encode the same CDR3. The chain carries TRBV9 and TRBJ1-4; D perhaps matches TRBD1 (5 bases). V gave up 3 bases and J gave up 3 bases, with 12 bases separating them. CDR1 and CDR2 (germline): SGDLS, YYNGEE. The CDR3 is 15 residues long. The CDR3 DNA follows: TGTGCCAGCAGCGACGGGGGTGAGGCTAATGAAAAACTGTTTTTT. Its protein product is CASSDGGEANEKLFF.

The chain links TRBV7-2 to TRBJ1-6, with unresolved D. Germline lookup yields CDR1 SGHTA and CDR2 FQGNSA. V gave up 0 bases and J gave up 2 bases, with 8 bases separating them. The CDR3 has 16 amino acids. The CDR3 reads CASSLAEATYNSPLHF. The CDR3, as DNA: TGTGCCAGCAGCTTAGCAGAAGCGACCTATAATTCACCCCTCCACTTT.

This chain links TRBV5-1 with TRBJ2-7, with 8 bases aligning to TRBD2. The length of the CDR3 is 14 residues. Per the germline V gene, CDR1 is SGHRS and CDR2 is YFSETQ. Unmatched junction bases numbered 2, after V lost 1 base and J lost 2 bases. For the CDR3, the DNA is TGCGCCAGCAGCTTGAGCGGGGGAACCTACGAGCAGTACGTC. This encodes CASSLSGGTYEQYV.

The genes are TRBV15 and TRBJ1-5; D unresolved. This CDR3 spans 14 amino acids. Trimming left V 1 base short and J 7 bases short, with 11 bases between. CDR1 is LNHNV and CDR2 is YYDKDF in the germline V gene (reference sequence). CDR3 DNA: TGTGCCACCAGCAGAGCAGGCGGGCCCCAGCCCCAGCATTTT. This translates into CATSRAGGPQPQHF.

The chain uses TRBV27 and TRBJ2-1, with 8 bases matching TRBD1. Germline trimming cut 5 bases from V and 4 bases from J; bases unmatched to any gene: 10. CDR3 size: 16 residues. Germline V gene sequence: CDR1 MNHEY, CDR2 SMNVEV (reference sequence). CDR3 sequence: CASSTGGFFTYNEQFF. The CDR3 nucleotides read TGTGCCAGCAGTACAGGGGGGTTTTTTACATACAATGAGCAGTTCTTC.

The rearrangement links TRBV19 to TRBJ2-6; D is unclear. Germline values: CDR1 LNHDA, CDR2 SQIVND (reference sequence). The CDR3 totals 16 residues. V was clipped by 1 base and J by 0 bases, with 7 bases between them. The CDR3 sequence: CASSIAWDSGANVLTF. CDR3 DNA sequence: TGTGCCAGTAGTATAGCCTGGGACTCTGGGGCCAACGTCCTGACTTTC.

The V call is TRBV4-1, the J call TRBJ1-1; D may be TRBD1 (6 bases). CDR1 and CDR2 (germline): MGHRA, YSYEKL. This CDR3 has 15 residues. Trimming shortened V by 1 base and J by 4 bases, and 13 bases separated the two germline ends. CDR3 amino acids: CASSQGGGLGTEAFF. CDR3 DNA: TGCGCCAGCAGCCAAGGAGGGGGATTGGGCACTGAAGCTTTCTTT.

The chain joins TRBV11-2 to TRBJ1-1; D is unresolved. Trimming removed 5 bases at V and 0 bases at J, with 7 bases between. The CDR3 extends over 13 amino acids. Germline V gene sequence: CDR1 SGHAT, CDR2 FQNNGV. Here the CDR3 DNA reads TGTGCCAGCAGCCTGCAGGTGAACACTGAAGCTTTCTTT. Its translation is CASSLQVNTEAFF.

This sequence joins TRBV5-6 and TRBJ1-1; unclear D gene. This CDR3 has 14 amino acids. Germline values: CDR1 SGHDT, CDR2 YYEEEE. V was cut by 5 bases and J by 0 bases, with 11 bases left in between. The CDR3 here is CASSLEYMNTEAFF. Written as DNA, the CDR3 is TGTGCCAGCAGTCTGGAGTACATGAACACTGAAGCTTTCTTT.

By share, this clone counts as medium-sized. The chain joins TRBV7-8 to TRBJ2-5; a possible D gene is TRBD2 (6 bases). V was clipped by 2 bases and J by 5 bases, with 12 bases between them. The CDR3 extends over 14 amino acids. CDR1 and CDR2 from the germline V gene are SGHVS and FQNEAQ. CDR3 sequence (DNA): TGTGCCAGCAGCTTACGGGGGAGTTCGGAGACCCAGTACTTC. The encoded protein is CASSLRGSSETQYF. Drawing the rest from reference TRBV7-8 and TRBJ2-5, the complete variable domain is GAGVSQSPRYKVAKRGQDVALRCDPISGHVSLFWYQQALGQGPEFLTYFQNEAQLDKSGLPSDRFFAERPEGSVSTLKIQRTQQEDSAVYLCASSLRGSSETQYFGPGTRLLVL.

This chain joins TRBV4-3 and TRBJ1-6; weak D call: TRBD1 (6 bases). Germline-derived CDR1 and CDR2 are LGHNA and YSLEER. CDR3 length: 16 residues. Trimming left V 0 bases short and J 7 bases short, with 13 bases between. The CDR3 spells CASSQEAAGENSPLHF. The CDR3 bases are TGCGCCAGCAGCCAAGAGGCTGCAGGGGAAAATTCACCCCTCCACTTT.

This clone came up a few times. This sequence joins TRBV11-3 and TRBJ1-2; a weak D match, TRBD1 (6 bases). The length of the CDR3 is 13 residues. In germline, CDR1 is SGHNT, CDR2 YENEEA. Trimming took off 4 bases at V and 6 bases at J, with 12 bases between the two ends. CDR3 loop: CASSSTGFNGYTF. CDR3 sequence (DNA): TGTGCCAGCAGCTCCACAGGGTTCAATGGCTACACCTTC.

This rearrangement joins TRBV28 to TRBJ2-7, with 10 bases fitting TRBD1. J lost 0 bases, V lost 3 bases, and 2 bases had no gene match. CDR3 length equals 15 residues. CDR1 MDHEN and CDR2 SYDVKM come from the germline V gene. The CDR3 nucleotides are TGTGCCAGCAGTTTGGGACAGGGGTACTCCTACGAGCAGTACGTC. It codes for CASSLGQGYSYEQYV.

The genes are TRBV18 and TRBJ2-7; 7 bases align to TRBD1. Germline V gene data show CDR1 as KGHSH and CDR2 as LQKENI. The CDR3 is 15 amino acids. V was pared by 3 bases and J by 0 bases, with 5 bases of the junction left unmatched. The CDR3 nucleotides are TGTGCCAGCTCACCGACAGGGACCAGCTCCTACGAGCAGTACTTC. Translation: CASSPTGTSSYEQYF.